The subject of this entry is one TCR beta chain. This clonotype has only a few counts. It lacks a known antigen. No clone much larger than this one lies a single base away; base qualities are absent. Libraries were constructed by RT-PCR. Sequencing relied on an Illumina HiSeq 2500. TCRdb cleaned the public reads at Q25 with fastp, built clones with MiXCR and kept in-frame beta chains. All rows with the same CDR3 protein become a single entry with the most common DNA and genes. This sample is represented by some 570,000 distinct CDR3 sequences; over 9% of them were singletons. The ten largest clones represent around 10% of the sample. These data come from a study of response to subunit inactivated influenza vaccine (dated by TCRdb to the late 2010s). Background on the whole study: To follow how T cells responded to a trivalent subunit inactivated influenza vaccine, the researchers relied on deep quantitative profiling of the T cell receptor repertoire. Broader findings and caveats from the paper: According to the authors, only a limited number of new T cells may be recruited by each seasonal influenza vaccination.

The same sample was also studied in work on T cells expressing NK-cell markers. As described in the second report: The TCR beta cDNA libraries were made using 5'RACE template switching, a step that added both a universal primer site and unique molecular identifiers. TCR beta-chain repertoires were profiled in sorted CD3+CD56+NKG2C+, CD3+CD56+NKG2C- and CD3+CD56-NKG2C+ T-cell subsets from about 8 donors. Among the eight sequenced donors, seven were HCMV-seropositive and one was HCMV-seronegative. To restrict sorting to alphabetaTCR-expressing T cells, an anti-gammadeltaTCR antibody was added in several experiments. For six donors, the dominant CD3+CD56+NKG2C+ clonotypes were among the top 10 CD8+ clonotypes and accounted for about 1.0-7.5% of CD8+ T cells. Those dominant clonotypes were again the most abundant among CD3+CD56-NKG2C+ cells in a few donors, at 28.3-60.1%. Whether the expanded NKG2C-expressing T cell clones were specific for HCMV antigens remained unclear. Randomly selected healthy volunteers, three men and five women, were used as the eight sequenced donors. HCMV-specific IgG was detected in serum with a commercial ELISA kit to determine HCMV serostatus. Peripheral blood mononuclear cells were isolated from blood by Ficoll density gradient centrifugation. For about six donors, bulk peripheral blood T-cell repertoires were also sequenced from unsorted PBMC. cDNA synthesis was primed from the TCR beta constant segment and was followed by two successive PCR amplification steps. Sequencing of the libraries produced 2 x 150 bp reads on Illumina HiSeq 2000/2500, MiSeq or NextSeq. MIGEC was used to demultiplex reads and group the reads by UMI, and MiTCR was used to assemble and quantify clonotypes. To exclude erroneous sequences, any TCR cDNA sequence not supported by at least two reads was discarded. The tcR package was used for downstream repertoire analysis, with clonotypes matched between fractions based on CDR3 nucleotide sequence plus V segment. VDJmatch was used to annotate antigen specificity against VDJdb, with one amino acid substitution allowed in CDR3.

The clonotype was recovered from a man in his fifties who received an inactivated influenza vaccine. Donor details come from another sample of the same person, matched by shared clones. Here the sequenced sample was PBMCs from blood, taken on the day of vaccination.

The nucleotides read TGTGCCATCAGTCTGACTTCCTACTTCAATGAGCAGTTCTTC. It encodes CAISLTSYFNEQFF. The rearranged segments are TRBV10-3 and TRBJ2-1, with no D gene named confidently. As encoded in the germline V gene, CDR1 is ENHRY while CDR2 is SYGVKD. The CDR3 contains 14 residues, cysteine and phenylalanine counted. Left in the record is the CDR3 DNA by itself, 42 bases read in frame from the first base. Deletion took 5 bases off V and 6 bases off J, with a span of 14 bases between the germline ends.